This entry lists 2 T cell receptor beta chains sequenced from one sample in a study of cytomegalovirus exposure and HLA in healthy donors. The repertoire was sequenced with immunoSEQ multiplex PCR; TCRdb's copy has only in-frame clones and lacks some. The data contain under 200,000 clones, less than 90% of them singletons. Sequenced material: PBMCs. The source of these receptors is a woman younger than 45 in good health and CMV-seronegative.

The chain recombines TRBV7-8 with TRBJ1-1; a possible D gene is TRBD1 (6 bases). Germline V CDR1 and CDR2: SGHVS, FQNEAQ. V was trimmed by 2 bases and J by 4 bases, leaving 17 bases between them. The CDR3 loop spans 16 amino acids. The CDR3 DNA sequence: TGTGCCAGCAGCTTAAGTTTAAACAGGGTTATCACTGAAGCTTTCTTT. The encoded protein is CASSLSLNRVITEAFF.

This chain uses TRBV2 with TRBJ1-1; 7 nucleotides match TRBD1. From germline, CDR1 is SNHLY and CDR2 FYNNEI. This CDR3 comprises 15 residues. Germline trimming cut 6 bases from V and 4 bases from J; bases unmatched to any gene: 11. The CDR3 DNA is TGTGCCAGCAGGGGGGTACAGGGGAGGGGCACTGAAGCTTTCTTT. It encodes CASRGVQGRGTEAFF.